This TCR beta chain was sequenced in a study of T cells in tumors after PD-1 blockade. At the level of the study: Peripheral blood samples averaged around 33,000 unique clonotypes and about 120,000 templates.

The CDR3 has 15 amino acids. Germline loops: CDR1 SNHLY, CDR2 FYNNEI. With V trimmed by 7 bases and J by 1 base, 5 bases remained unmatched. Assay used: immunoSEQ multiplex PCR; TCRdb lists only in-frame clones, some missing. In the table there are about 33,000 clones, 78% of which are singletons. The source material was PBMCs, sampled before anti-PD-1 treatment. The clonotype was recovered from a human donor with basal cell carcinoma. J is TRBJ2-2 and V is TRBV2; 8 bases are shared with TRBD1. The CDR3 sequence is CASTRTGQNTGELFF. For the CDR3, the DNA is TGTGCCAGCACCAGGACAGGGCAGAACACCGGGGAGCTGTTTTTT.